Listed here are 11 T cell receptor beta chains from one sample, sequenced in a study of memory CD4+ T cells and cytomegalovirus serostatus. Repertoires were generated with immunoSEQ multiplex PCR, while TCRdb's copy carries only in-frame clones and drops some. This table holds 52,000 or so clones, roughly 79% found once. Single viable CD3+CD4+CD8-CD45RO+ cells were sorted as the memory CD4+ T cells. Sequenced sample: memory CD4+ T cells from blood. The source of these receptors is an adult in good health and CMV-seronegative.

Only one count was recorded for this clone. The chain links TRBV7-8 to TRBJ1-1; D gene uncertain. CDR3 size: 14 residues. In germline, CDR1 is SGHVS, CDR2 FQNEAQ. V was shortened by 2 bases and J by 1 base, with 8 bases between the two germline ends. The CDR3 DNA follows: TGTGCCAGCAGCTTAACCCAGGCGAACACTGAAGCTTTCTTT. This encodes CASSLTQANTEAFF.

This clone was observed a single time. The V call is TRBV10-3, the J call TRBJ1-4, with a weak D call TRBD1 (5 bases). The V gene lost 5 bases and the J gene lost 1 base, with 5 bases spanning the gap. CDR1 and CDR2 (germline): ENHRY, SYGVKD. The CDR3 contains 13 residues. In DNA form, the CDR3 reads TGTGCCATCAGTCAGGGAACTAATGAAAAACTGTTTTTT. As protein: CAISQGTNEKLFF.

This clone was seen a few times. The chain links TRBV6-1 to TRBJ2-1; D may be TRBD1 (6 bases). The V gene's germline CDR1 is MNHNS and CDR2 SASEGT. The CDR3 length is 13 residues. Trimming took 9 bases from V and 7 from J, leaving 16 bases between them. CDR3 region: CASYRDLRNEQFF. The CDR3 DNA follows: TGTGCCAGTTACAGGGATCTGAGGAATGAGCAGTTCTTC.

The chain uses TRBV6-6 and TRBJ1-5, with D maybe TRBD1 (6 bases). The V and J ends lost 2 bases and 7 bases respectively, with 12 bases between them. Germline lookup yields CDR1 MNHNY and CDR2 SVGAGI (reference sequence). The CDR3 loop spans 14 amino acids. The CDR3, as DNA: TGTGCCAGCAGTTACCCGGGGGCACGACAGCCCCAGCATTTT. Protein product: CASSYPGARQPQHF.

The chain is built from TRBV11-3 and TRBJ2-1; D is uncertain. V gave up 0 bases and J gave up 6 bases, with 6 bases separating them. The CDR3 has 13 amino acids. Looked up from germline, CDR1 is SGHNT and CDR2 is YENEEA. In DNA, the CDR3 is TGTGCCAGCAGCTTAGATCGCGGCAATGAGCAGTTCTTC. Translation: CASSLDRGNEQFF.

This sequence joins TRBV28 and TRBJ2-6; D unresolved. Trimming shortened V by 5 bases and J by 5 bases, and 19 bases separated the two germline ends. The CDR3 loop spans 17 amino acids. Per the germline V gene, CDR1 is MDHEN and CDR2 is SYDVKM. CDR3 in amino acids: CASSVYVTQSRANVLTF. In DNA, the CDR3 is TGTGCCAGCAGTGTATACGTGACACAAAGTCGGGCCAACGTCCTGACTTTC.

V usage is TRBV11-2 and J usage is TRBJ2-7, with 7 bases identical to TRBD1. The V gene end was trimmed by 6 bases and the J gene end by 7 bases; junction bases not matched to a gene: 6. CDR3 size: 12 residues. Per the germline V gene, CDR1 is SGHAT and CDR2 is FQNNGV. The CDR3 sequence is CASSTGVGEQYF. CDR3 DNA: TGTGCCAGCAGTACAGGGGTGGGTGAGCAGTACTTC.

The rearrangement links TRBV7-2 to TRBJ1-1; unclear D gene. The CDR3 totals 13 residues. V dropped 1 base and J dropped 4 bases, with 7 bases sitting between them. Germline V gene sequence: CDR1 SGHTA, CDR2 FQGNSA. The CDR3 loop reads CASSLGVSTEAFF. The CDR3 DNA is TGTGCCAGCAGCTTAGGGGTGAGCACTGAAGCTTTCTTT. The whole variable domain, remainder taken from reference TRBV7-2 and TRBJ1-1, is GAGVSQSPSNKVTEKGKDVELRCDPISGHTALYWYRQSLGQGLEFLIYFQGNSAPDKSGLPSDRFSAERTGGSVSTLTIQRTQQEDSAVYLCASSLGVSTEAFFGQGTRLTVV.

J is TRBJ2-5 and V is TRBV18; 9 bases map to TRBD1. There are 17 residues in the CDR3. The germline gives CDR1 KGHSH, CDR2 LQKENI. The trim removed 6 bases at V and 5 bases at J, leaving 16 bases unmatched. In nucleotides, the CDR3 is TGTGCCAGCTCCGGAAGGGGGACAGGGACCCTGAAGGAGACCCAGTACTTC. Translated, it gives CASSGRGTGTLKETQYF. Together with reference TRBV18 and TRBJ2-5, the CDR3 gives the full variable domain: NAGVMQNPRHLVRRRGQEARLRCSPMKGHSHVYWYRQLPEEGLKFMVYLQKENIIDESGMPKERFSAEFPKEGPSILRIQQVVRGDSAAYFCASSGRGTGTLKETQYFGPGTRLLVL.

The rearrangement joins TRBV7-2 to TRBJ1-2; 9 positions agree with TRBD1. CDR1 and CDR2 from the germline V gene are SGHTA and FQGNSA. The junction had 12 bases not matched to a gene; V was cut back by 3 bases and J by 7 bases. The CDR3 spans 16 residues. The CDR3 region is CASSLYKPGQGGGYTF. The CDR3 nucleotides read TGTGCCAGCAGCTTGTATAAACCGGGACAGGGAGGTGGCTACACCTTC. Full variable domain (missing parts from reference TRBV7-2 and TRBJ1-2): GAGVSQSPSNKVTEKGKDVELRCDPISGHTALYWYRQSLGQGLEFLIYFQGNSAPDKSGLPSDRFSAERTGGSVSTLTIQRTQQEDSAVYLCASSLYKPGQGGGYTFGSGTRLTVV.

The rearrangement uses TRBV7-2 and TRBJ2-1; TRBD2 agrees at 13 bases. The CDR3 extends over 15 amino acids. In germline, CDR1 is SGHTA, CDR2 FQGNSA. J gave up 9 bases and V 1 base, and 3 bases lay outside the gene matches. CDR3 nucleotides: TGTGCCAGCAGCTTAGAGGGACTAGCGGGAAGTGAGCAGTTCTTC. It is translated as CASSLEGLAGSEQFF.